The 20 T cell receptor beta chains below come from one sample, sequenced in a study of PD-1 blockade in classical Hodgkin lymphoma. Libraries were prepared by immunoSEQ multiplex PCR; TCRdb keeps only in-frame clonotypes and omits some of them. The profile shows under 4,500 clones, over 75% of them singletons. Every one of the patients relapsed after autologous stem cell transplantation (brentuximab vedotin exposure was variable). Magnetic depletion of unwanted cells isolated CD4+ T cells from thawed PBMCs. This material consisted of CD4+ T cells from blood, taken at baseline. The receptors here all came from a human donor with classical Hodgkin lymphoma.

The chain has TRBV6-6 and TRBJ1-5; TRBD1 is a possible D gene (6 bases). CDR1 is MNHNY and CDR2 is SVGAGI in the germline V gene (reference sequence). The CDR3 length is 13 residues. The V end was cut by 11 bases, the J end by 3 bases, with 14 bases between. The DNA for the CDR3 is TGTGCCTCTCGAGGGGGGTCCAATCAGCCCCAGCATTTT. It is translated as CASRGGSNQPQHF.

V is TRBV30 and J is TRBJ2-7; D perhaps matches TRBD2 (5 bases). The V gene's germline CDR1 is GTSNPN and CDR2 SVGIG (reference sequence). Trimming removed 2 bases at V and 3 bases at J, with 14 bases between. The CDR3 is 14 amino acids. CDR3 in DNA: TGTGCCTGGAGTAAGCGGAGTCCCTTCTACGAGCAGTACTTC. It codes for CAWSKRSPFYEQYF.

The CDR3 DNA is TGTGCCAGCAGCTCCACCATGTATTCGGGAACTTATAGCAATCAGCCCCAGCATTTT. Translation gives CASSSTMYSGTYSNQPQHF. The V and J genes are TRBV7-2 and TRBJ1-5; the D is unclear. Trimming removed 4 bases from V and 0 bases from J, with 22 bases in between. This CDR3 has 19 amino acids. Germline V gene sequence: CDR1 SGHTA, CDR2 FQGNSA.

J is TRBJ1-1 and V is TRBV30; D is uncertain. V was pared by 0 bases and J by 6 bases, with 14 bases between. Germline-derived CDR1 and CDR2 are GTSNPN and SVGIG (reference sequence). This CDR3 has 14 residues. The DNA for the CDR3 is TGTGCCTGGAGTGTACTGGAGGGTCGGGCTGAAGCTTTCTTT. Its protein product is CAWSVLEGRAEAFF.

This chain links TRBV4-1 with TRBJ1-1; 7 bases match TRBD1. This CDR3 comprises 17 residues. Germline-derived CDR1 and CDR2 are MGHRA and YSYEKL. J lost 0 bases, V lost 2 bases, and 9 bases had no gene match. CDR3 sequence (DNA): TGCGCCAGCAGCCAACGGTGGGGACAGCACATGAACACTGAAGCTTTCTTT. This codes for CASSQRWGQHMNTEAFF.

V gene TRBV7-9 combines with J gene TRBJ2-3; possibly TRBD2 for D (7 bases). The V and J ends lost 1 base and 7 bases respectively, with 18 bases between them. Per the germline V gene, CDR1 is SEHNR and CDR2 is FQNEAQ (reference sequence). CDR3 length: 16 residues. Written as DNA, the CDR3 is TGTGCCAGCAGCTTAGTTCGGGGGGCGCTTCGGAATACGCAGTATTTT. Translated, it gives CASSLVRGALRNTQYF.

The DNA for the CDR3 is TGTGCCAGCAGCCACCGGGACAGGGGTTATGGCTACACCTTC. It yields the protein CASSHRDRGYGYTF. This chain links TRBV14 with TRBJ1-2; 10 bases map to TRBD1. The J segment lost 5 bases and the V segment lost 3 bases, leaving 3 bases of the junction unmatched. This CDR3 region has 14 residues. CDR1 and CDR2 from the germline V gene are SGHDN and FVKESK.

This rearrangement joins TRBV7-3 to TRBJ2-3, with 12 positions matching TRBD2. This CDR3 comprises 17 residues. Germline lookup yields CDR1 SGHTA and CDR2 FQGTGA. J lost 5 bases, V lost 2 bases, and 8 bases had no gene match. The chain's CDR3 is CASSLLTSGGQGDTQYF. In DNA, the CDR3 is TGTGCCAGCAGCTTACTTACTAGCGGGGGGCAGGGAGATACGCAGTATTTT.

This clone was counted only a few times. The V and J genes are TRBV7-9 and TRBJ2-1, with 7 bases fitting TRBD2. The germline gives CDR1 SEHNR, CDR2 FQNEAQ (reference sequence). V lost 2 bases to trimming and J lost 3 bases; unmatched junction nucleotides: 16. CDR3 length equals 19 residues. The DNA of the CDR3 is TGTGCCAGCAGCTTATGGGGCGGGGGAGTCAGGGTGGACTACAATGAGCAGTTCTTC. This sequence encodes CASSLWGGGVRVDYNEQFF.

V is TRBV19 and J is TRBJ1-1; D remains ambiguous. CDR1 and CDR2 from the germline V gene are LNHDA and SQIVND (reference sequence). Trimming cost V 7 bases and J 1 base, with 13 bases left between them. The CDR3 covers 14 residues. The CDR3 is CASNLHISNTEAFF. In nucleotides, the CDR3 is TGTGCCAGTAACCTACACATATCGAACACTGAAGCTTTCTTT.

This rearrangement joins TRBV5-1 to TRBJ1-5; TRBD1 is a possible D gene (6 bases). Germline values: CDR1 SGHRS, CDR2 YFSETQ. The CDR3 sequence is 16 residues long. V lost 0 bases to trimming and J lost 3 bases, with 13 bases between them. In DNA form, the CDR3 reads TGCGCCAGCAGCTTGGGCCCGGACAGAAACAATCAGCCCCAGCATTTT. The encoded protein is CASSLGPDRNNQPQHF.

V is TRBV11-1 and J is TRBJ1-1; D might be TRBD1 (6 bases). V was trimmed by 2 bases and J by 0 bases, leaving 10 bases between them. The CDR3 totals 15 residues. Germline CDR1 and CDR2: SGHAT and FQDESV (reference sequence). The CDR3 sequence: CASSLSWTVNTEAFF. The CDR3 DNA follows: TGTGCCAGCAGCTTAAGTTGGACAGTGAACACTGAAGCTTTCTTT.

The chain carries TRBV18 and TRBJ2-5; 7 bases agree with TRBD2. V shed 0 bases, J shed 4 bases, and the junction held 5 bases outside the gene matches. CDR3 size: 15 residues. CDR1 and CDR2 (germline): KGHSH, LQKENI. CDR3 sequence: CASSPPGLRSETQYF. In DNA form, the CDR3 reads TGTGCCAGCTCACCACCGGGACTAAGGTCAGAGACCCAGTACTTC.

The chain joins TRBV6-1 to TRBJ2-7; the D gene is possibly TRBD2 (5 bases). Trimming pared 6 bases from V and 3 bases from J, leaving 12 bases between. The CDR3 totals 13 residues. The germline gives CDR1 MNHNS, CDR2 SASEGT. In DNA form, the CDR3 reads TGTGCCAGCAGCCTCGGGGTGGACTACGAGCAGTACTTC. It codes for CASSLGVDYEQYF.

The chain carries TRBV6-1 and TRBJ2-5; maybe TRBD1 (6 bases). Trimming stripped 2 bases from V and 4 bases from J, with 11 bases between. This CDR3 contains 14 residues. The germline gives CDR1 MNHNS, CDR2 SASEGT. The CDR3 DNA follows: TGTGCCAGCAGTGAACTAGGGGGAAGAGAGACCCAGTACTTC. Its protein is CASSELGGRETQYF.

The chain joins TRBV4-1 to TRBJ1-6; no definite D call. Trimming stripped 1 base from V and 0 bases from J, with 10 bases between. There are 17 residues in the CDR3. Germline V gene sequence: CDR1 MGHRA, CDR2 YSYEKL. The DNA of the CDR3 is TGCGCCAGCAGCCAAGTTCTTCATATCTCCTATAATTCACCCCTCCACTTT. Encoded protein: CASSQVLHISYNSPLHF.

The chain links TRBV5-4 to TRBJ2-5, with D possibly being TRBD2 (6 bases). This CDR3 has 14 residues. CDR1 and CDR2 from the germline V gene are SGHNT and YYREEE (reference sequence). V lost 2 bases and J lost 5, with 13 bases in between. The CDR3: CASSFTGSPETQYF. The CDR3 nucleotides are TGTGCCAGCAGCTTTACCGGGAGCCCGGAGACCCAGTACTTC.

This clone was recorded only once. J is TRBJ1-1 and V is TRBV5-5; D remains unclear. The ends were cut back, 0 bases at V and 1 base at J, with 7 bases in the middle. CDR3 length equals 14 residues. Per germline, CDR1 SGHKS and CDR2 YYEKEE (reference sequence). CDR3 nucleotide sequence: TGTGCCAGCAGCTTGGAAGGGAGGAACACTGAAGCTTTCTTT. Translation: CASSLEGRNTEAFF.

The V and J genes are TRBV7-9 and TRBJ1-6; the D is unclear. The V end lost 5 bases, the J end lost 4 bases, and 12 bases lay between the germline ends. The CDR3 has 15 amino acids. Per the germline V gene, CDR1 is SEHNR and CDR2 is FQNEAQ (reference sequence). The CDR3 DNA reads TGTGCCAGCAGCCTCGCCCCAGGTTATAATTCACCCCTCCACTTT. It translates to CASSLAPGYNSPLHF.

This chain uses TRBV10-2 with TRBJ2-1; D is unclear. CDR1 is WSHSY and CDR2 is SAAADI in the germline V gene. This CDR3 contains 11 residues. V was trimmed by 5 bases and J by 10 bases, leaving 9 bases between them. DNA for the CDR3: TGCGCCAGCAGTCTAGTGTACGAGCAGTTCTTC. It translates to CASSLVYEQFF.